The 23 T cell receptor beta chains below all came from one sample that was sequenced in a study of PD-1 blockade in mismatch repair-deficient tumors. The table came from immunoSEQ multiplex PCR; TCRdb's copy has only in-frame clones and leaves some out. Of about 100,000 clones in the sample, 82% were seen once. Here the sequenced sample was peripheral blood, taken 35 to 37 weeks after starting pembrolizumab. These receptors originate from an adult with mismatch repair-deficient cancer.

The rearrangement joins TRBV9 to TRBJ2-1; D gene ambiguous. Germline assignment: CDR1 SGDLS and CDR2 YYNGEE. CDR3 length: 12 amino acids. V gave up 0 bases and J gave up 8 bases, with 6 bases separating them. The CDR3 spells CASSVGVDEQFF. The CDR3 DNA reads TGTGCCAGCAGCGTAGGGGTGGATGAGCAGTTCTTC.

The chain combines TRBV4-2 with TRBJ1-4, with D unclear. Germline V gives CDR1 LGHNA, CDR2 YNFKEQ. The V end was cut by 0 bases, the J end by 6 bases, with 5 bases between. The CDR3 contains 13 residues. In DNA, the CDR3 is TGTGCCAGCAGCCAAGATCGGGATGAAAAACTGTTTTTT. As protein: CASSQDRDEKLFF.

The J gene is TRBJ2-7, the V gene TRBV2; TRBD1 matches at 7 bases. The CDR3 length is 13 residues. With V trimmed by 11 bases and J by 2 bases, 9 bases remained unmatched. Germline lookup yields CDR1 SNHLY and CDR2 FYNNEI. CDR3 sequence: CAFQDRPAYEQYF. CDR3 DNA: TGTGCCTTTCAGGACAGGCCCGCCTACGAGCAGTACTTC.

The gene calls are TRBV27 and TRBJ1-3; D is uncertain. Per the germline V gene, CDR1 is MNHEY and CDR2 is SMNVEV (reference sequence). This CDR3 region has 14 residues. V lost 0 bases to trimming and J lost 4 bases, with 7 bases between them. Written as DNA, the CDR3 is TGTGCCAGCAGTTTATCGAGCCGGGGAAACACCATATATTTT. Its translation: CASSLSSRGNTIYF.

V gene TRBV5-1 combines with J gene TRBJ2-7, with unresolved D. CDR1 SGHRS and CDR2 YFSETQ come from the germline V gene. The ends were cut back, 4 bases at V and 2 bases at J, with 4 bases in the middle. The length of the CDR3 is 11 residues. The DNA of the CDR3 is TGCGCCAGCAGCGACACCTACGAGCAGTACTTC. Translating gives CASSDTYEQYF.

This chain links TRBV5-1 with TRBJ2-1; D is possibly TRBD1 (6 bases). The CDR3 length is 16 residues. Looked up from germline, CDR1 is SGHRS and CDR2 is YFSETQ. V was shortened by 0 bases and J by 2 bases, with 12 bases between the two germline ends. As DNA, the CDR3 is TGCGCCAGCAGCTTGGGGGCGCAGGGGCCCTACAATGAGCAGTTCTTC. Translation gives CASSLGAQGPYNEQFF.

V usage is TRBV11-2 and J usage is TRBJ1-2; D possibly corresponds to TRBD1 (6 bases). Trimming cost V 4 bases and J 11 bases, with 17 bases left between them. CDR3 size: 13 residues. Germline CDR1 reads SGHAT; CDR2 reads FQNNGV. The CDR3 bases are TGTGCCAGCAGCTCCCTCAGGGGCGGTCGGTACACCTTC. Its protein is CASSSLRGGRYTF. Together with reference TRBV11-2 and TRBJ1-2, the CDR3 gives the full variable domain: EAGVAQSPRYKIIEKRQSVAFWCNPISGHATLYWYQQILGQGPKLLIQFQNNGVVDDSQLPKDRFSAERLKGVDSTLKIQPAKLEDSAVYLCASSSLRGGRYTFGSGTRLTVV.

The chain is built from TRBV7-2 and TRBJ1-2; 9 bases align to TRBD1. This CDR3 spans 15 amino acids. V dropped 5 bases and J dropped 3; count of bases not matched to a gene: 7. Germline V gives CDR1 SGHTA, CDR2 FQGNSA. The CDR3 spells CASSRRTGVDYGYTF. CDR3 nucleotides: TGTGCCAGCAGCCGAAGGACAGGGGTGGACTATGGCTACACCTTC. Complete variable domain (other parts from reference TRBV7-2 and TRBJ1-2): GAGVSQSPSNKVTEKGKDVELRCDPISGHTALYWYRQSLGQGLEFLIYFQGNSAPDKSGLPSDRFSAERTGGSVSTLTIQRTQQEDSAVYLCASSRRTGVDYGYTFGSGTRLTVV.

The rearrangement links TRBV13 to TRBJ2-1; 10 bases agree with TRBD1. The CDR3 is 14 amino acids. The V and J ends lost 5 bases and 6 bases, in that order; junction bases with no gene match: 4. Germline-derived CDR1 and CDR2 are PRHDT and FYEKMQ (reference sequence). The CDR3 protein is CASSPRTGGNEQFF. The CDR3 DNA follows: TGTGCCAGCAGCCCCCGGACAGGGGGCAATGAGCAGTTCTTC.

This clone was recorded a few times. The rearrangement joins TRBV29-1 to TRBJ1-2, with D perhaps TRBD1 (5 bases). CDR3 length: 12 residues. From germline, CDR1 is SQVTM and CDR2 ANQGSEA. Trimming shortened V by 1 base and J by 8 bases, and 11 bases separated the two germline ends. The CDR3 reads CSVEGGRWGYTF. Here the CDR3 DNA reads TGCAGCGTTGAAGGGGGCCGATGGGGCTACACCTTC.

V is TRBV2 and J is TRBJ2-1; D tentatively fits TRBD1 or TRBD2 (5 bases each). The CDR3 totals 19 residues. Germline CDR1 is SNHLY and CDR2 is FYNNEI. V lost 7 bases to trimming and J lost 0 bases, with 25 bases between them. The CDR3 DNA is TGTGCCAGCATTCGAGGGGATGGGTCGTGGCAGAGCTCCTACAATGAGCAGTTCTTC. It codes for CASIRGDGSWQSSYNEQFF.

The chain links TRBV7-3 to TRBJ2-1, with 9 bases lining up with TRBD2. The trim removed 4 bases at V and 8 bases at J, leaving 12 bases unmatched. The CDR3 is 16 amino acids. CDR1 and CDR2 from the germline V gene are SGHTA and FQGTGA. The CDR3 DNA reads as TGTGCCAGCAGCTCGAACGCGGGAGGGGGTCGCTATGAGCAGTTCTTC. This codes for CASSSNAGGGRYEQFF.

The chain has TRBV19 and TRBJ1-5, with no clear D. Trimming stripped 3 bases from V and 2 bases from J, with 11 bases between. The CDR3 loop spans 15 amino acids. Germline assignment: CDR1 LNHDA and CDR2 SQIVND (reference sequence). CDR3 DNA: TGTGCCAGTAGTATTCTCACTGTGGGCAATCAGCCCCAGCATTTT. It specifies CASSILTVGNQPQHF.

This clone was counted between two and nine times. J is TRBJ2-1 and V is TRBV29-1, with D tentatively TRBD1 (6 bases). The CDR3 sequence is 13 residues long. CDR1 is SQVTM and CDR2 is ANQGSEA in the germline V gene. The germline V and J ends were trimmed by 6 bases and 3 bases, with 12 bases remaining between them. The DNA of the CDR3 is TGCAGCGTCGGACAGAGTAGCTACAATGAGCAGTTCTTC. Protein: CSVGQSSYNEQFF.

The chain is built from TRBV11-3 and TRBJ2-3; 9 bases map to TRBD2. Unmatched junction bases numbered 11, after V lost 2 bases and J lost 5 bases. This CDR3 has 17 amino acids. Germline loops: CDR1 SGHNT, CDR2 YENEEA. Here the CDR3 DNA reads TGTGCCAGCAGCTTACACAATAGCGGGAGAGTGGGAGATACGCAGTATTTT. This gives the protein CASSLHNSGRVGDTQYF.

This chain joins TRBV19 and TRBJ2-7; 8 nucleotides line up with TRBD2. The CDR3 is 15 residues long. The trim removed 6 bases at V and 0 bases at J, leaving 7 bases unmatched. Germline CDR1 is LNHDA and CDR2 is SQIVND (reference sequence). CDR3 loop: CASSVAGRSSYEQYF. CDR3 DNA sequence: TGTGCCAGTAGCGTAGCGGGAAGGAGCTCCTACGAGCAGTACTTC.

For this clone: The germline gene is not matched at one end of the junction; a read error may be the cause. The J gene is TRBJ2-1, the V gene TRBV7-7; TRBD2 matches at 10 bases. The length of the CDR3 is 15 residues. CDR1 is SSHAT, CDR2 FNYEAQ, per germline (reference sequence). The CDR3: CASSGGLAEYNEQFF. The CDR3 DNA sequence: TGTGCTAGCAGCGGAGGACTAGCGGAGTACAATGAGCAGTTCTTC.

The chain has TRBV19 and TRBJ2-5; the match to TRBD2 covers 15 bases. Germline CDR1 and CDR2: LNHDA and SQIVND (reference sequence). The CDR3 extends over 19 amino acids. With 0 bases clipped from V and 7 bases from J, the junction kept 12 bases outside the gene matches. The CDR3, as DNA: TGTGCCAGTAGTATAGATAGCCCGGGACTAGCGGGAGGCCGGGTGACCCAGTACTTC. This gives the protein CASSIDSPGLAGGRVTQYF.

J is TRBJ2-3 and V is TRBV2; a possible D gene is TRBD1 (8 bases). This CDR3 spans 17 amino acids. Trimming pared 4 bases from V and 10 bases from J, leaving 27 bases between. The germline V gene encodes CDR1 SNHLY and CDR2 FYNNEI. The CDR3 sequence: CASSGPGQGPRGGSQYF. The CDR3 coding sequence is TGTGCCAGCAGTGGACCCGGACAGGGTCCGAGGGGGGGCTCGCAGTATTTT.

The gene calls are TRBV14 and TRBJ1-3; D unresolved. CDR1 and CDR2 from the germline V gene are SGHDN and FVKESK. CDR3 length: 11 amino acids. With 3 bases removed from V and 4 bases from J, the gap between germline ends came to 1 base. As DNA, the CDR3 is TGTGCCAGCAGCCACGGAAACACCATATATTTT. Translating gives CASSHGNTIYF.

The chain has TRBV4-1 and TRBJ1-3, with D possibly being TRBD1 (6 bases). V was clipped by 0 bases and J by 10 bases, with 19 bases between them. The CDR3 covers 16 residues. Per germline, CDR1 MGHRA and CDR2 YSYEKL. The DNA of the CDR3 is TGCGCCAGCAGCCAAGAGTGGGCAGCTACCCAGGGGACCATATATTTT. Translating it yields CASSQEWAATQGTIYF.

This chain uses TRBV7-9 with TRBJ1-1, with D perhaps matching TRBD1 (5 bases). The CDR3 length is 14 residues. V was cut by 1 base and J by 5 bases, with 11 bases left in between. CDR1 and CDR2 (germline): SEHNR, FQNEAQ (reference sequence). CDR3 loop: CASSLDIGGTEAFF. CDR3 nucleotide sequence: TGTGCCAGCAGCTTAGATATTGGGGGTACTGAAGCTTTCTTT.

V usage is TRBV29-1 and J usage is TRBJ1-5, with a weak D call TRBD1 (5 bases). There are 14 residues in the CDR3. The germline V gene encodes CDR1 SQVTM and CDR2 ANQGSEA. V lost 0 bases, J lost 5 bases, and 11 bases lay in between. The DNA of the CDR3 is TGCAGCGTTGAAGAGGCAGGGACGGATCAGCCCCAGCATTTT. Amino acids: CSVEEAGTDQPQHF.